The sequence of this T cell receptor (beta chain) was determined in a study of CD8 T cells in Susac syndrome. The sequenced target, TCR beta, came from blood CD8+ and CD4+ T cells. This CDR3 contains 15 residues. J gave up 5 bases and V 6 bases, and 10 bases lay outside the gene matches. CDR1 is DFQATT, CDR2 SNEGSKA, per germline (reference sequence). Reverse transcription used about 0.45 to 1 ug RNA and random hexamers. TCR beta CDR3 was amplified by immunoSEQ covering 54 Vbeta and 13 Jbeta. In TCRdb, the immunoSEQ multiplex PCR reads were re-called with MiXCR into one record per CDR3 protein. Counted here are 100,000 to 150,000 distinct CDR3 sequences, about 93% occurring once; the ten biggest clones make up more than 0.075%.

This clonotype was sampled from a human donor in good health. This chain connects TRBV20-1 to TRBJ2-1; 10 nucleotides line up with TRBD2. Sequencing was carried out using CD4+ T cells from PBMCs. CDR3 nucleotides: TGCAGTGCAACAGCGGGACTAGCGACAAACAATGAGCAGTTCTTC. It encodes CSATAGLATNNEQFF.